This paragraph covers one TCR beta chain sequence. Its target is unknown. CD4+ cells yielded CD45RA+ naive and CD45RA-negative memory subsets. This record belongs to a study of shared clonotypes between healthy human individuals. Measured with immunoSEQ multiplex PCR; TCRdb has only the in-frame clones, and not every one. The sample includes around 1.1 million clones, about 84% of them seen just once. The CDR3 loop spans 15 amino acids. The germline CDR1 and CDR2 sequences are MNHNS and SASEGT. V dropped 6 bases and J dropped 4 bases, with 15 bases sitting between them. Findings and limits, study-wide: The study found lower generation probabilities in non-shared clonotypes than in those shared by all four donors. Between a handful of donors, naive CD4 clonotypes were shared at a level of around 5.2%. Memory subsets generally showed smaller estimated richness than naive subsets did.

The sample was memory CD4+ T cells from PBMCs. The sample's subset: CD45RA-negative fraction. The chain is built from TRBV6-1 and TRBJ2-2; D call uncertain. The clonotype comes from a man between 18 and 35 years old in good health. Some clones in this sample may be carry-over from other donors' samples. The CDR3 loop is CASRTSVAATGELFF. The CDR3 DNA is TGTGCCAGCAGGACCTCGGTCGCGGCCACCGGGGAGCTGTTTTTT.